Following are 5 T cell receptor beta chains from one sample sequenced in a study of T-cell memory formation after mild COVID-19. MiXCR, applied by TCRdb to the 5' RACE reads, yields one record per CDR3 protein. The profile shows hundreds of thousands of distinct CDR3 sequences, 15% to 20% of them singletons. The sample consisted of PBMCs or a T cell subset sorted from them (not recorded which). Receptor source: a man aged 18 to 29 who had mild COVID-19 (a few samples of this study predate the infection). Cell type and time point are not known.

This clonotype turned up a few times. This rearrangement joins TRBV3-1 to TRBJ2-5; no definite D call. V lost 1 base, J lost 4 bases, and 10 bases lay in between. There are 14 residues in the CDR3. Germline V gene lookup returns CDR1 LGHDT and CDR2 YNNKEL (reference sequence). CDR3 sequence: CASSQVSPGETQYF. The CDR3 coding sequence is TGTGCCAGCAGCCAAGTTAGCCCGGGAGAGACCCAGTACTTC.

This clonotype has only a few counts. This rearrangement joins TRBV20-1 to TRBJ2-3, with TRBD2 matching over 14 bases. The ends lost 5 bases at V and 1 base at J; junction bases unmatched: 8. CDR1 is DFQATT, CDR2 SNEGSKA, per germline (reference sequence). The CDR3 consists of 17 residues. The CDR3 DNA reads TGCAGTGCTCCTGGACTAGCGGGGGGTTGGGGCACAGATACGCAGTATTTT. It codes for CSAPGLAGGWGTDTQYF.

This clonotype was observed a handful of times. The chain joins TRBV5-1 to TRBJ2-2, with no clear D. Trimming removed 3 bases at V and 4 bases at J, with 13 bases between. CDR1 and CDR2 (germline): SGHRS, YFSETQ. This CDR3 has 15 residues. The CDR3 here is CASSWSQSFTGELFF. The CDR3 coding sequence is TGCGCCAGCAGCTGGTCACAGAGTTTCACCGGGGAGCTGTTTTTT.

This sequence joins TRBV5-1 and TRBJ2-6, with TRBD1 matching over 7 bases. Unmatched junction bases numbered 9, after V lost 5 bases and J lost 1 base. CDR1 and CDR2 from the germline V gene are SGHRS and YFSETQ. CDR3 length: 17 residues. The CDR3 loop is CASSILPTGSGANVLTF. The CDR3 region has the DNA TGCGCCAGCAGTATCCTCCCGACAGGGTCTGGGGCCAACGTCCTGACTTTC. The full variable domain, with the rest looked up from reference TRBV5-1 and TRBJ2-6, is KAGVTQTPRYLIKTRGQQVTLSCSPISGHRSVSWYQQTPGQGLQFLFEYFSETQRNKGNFPGRFSGRQFSNSRSEMNVSTLELGDSALYLCASSILPTGSGANVLTFGAGSRLTVL.

This clonotype was detected only a few times. This chain joins TRBV28 and TRBJ2-5; possibly TRBD2 for D (6 bases). CDR1 is MDHEN, CDR2 SYDVKM, per germline. The CDR3 extends over 18 amino acids. The V and J ends lost 5 bases and 7 bases respectively, with 29 bases between them. CDR3 residues: CASSPTHGGQTLTVTQYF. The CDR3, as DNA: TGTGCCAGCAGTCCAACCCACGGAGGGCAGACTTTAACGGTGACCCAGTACTTC.